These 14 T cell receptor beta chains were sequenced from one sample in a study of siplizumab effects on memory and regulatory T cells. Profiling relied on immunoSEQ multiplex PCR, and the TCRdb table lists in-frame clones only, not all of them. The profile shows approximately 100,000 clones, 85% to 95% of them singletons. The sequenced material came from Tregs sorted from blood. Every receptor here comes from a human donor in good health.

CDR3 amino acids: CASSVGFLGGETQYF. CDR3 coding DNA: TGTGCCAGCAGCGTAGGGTTTTTGGGGGGAGAGACCCAGTACTTC. The chain uses TRBV9 and TRBJ2-5, with D perhaps TRBD2 (6 bases). Looked up from germline, CDR1 is SGDLS and CDR2 is YYNGEE. This CDR3 is 15 amino acids long. Trimming left V 0 bases short and J 4 bases short, with 13 bases between.

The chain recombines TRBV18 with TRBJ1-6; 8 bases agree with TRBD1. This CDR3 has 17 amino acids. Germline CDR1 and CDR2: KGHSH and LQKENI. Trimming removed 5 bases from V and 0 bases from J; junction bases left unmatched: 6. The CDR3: CASSRQGLSSYNSPLHF. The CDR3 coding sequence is TGTGCCAGCTCAAGACAGGGGCTGAGCTCCTATAATTCACCCCTCCACTTT.

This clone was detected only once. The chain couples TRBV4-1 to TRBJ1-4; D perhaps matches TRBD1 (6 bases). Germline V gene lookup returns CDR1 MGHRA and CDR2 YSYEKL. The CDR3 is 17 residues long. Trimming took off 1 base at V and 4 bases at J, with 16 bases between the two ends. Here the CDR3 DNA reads TGCGCCAGCAGCCAAGTGGGTGGACAGCGGAATAATGAAAAACTGTTTTTT. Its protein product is CASSQVGGQRNNEKLFF.

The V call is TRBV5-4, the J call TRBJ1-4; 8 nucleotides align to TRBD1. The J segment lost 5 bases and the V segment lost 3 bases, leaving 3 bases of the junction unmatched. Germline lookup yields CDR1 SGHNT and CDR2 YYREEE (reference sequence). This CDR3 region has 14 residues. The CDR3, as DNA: TGTGCCAGCAGCTCGGGACAGGAAAATGAAAAACTGTTTTTT. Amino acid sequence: CASSSGQENEKLFF.

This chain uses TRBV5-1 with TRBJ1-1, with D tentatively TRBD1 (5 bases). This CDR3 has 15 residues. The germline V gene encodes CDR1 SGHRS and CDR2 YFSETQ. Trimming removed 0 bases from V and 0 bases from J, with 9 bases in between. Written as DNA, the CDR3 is TGCGCCAGCAGCTTGGCGGGGGGGATGAACACTGAAGCTTTCTTT. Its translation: CASSLAGGMNTEAFF.

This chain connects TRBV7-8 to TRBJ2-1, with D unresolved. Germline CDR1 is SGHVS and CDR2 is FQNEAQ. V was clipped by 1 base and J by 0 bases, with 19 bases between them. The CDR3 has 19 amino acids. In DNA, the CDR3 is TGTGCCAGCAGCTTAGGTAGGATACAAGCGCGAAGCTCCTACAATGAGCAGTTCTTC. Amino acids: CASSLGRIQARSSYNEQFF.

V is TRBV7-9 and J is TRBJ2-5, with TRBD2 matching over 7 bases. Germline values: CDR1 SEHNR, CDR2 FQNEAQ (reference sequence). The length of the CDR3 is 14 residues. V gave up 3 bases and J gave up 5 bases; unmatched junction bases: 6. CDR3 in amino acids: CASSFLREYETQYF. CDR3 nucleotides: TGTGCCAGCAGCTTTTTGCGGGAGTATGAGACCCAGTACTTC.

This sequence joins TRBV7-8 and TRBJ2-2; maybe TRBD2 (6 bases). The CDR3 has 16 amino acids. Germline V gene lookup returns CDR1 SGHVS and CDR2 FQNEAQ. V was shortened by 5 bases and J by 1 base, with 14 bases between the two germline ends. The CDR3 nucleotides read TGTGCCAGCAGCGCGCGGGGTTACGGGAACACCGGGGAGCTGTTTTTT. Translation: CASSARGYGNTGELFF.

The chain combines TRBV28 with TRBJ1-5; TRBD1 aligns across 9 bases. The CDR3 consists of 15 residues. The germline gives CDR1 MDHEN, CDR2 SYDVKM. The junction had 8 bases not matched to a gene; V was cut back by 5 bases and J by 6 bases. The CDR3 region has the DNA TGTGCCAGCAGTATTTACAGGGGGCGGACTCAGCCCCAGCATTTT. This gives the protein CASSIYRGRTQPQHF.

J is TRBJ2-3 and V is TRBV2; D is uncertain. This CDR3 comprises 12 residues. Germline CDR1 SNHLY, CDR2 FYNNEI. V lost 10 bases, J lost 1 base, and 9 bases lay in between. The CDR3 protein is CATKPRTDTQYF. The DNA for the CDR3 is TGTGCCACCAAACCCCGCACAGATACGCAGTATTTT.

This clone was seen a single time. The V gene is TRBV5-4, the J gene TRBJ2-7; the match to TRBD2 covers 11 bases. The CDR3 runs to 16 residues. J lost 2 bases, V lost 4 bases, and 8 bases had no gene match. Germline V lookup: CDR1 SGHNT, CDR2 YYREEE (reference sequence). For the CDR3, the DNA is TGTGCCAGCAGCGGCACTAGCGGGAGTCTCGCCTACGAGCAGTACTTC. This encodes CASSGTSGSLAYEQYF.

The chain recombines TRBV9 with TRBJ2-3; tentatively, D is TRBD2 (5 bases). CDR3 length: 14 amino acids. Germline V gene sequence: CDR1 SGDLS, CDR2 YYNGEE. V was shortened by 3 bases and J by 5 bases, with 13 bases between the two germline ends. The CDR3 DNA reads TGTGCCAGCAGCGGGGGAGTGCGCTTAGATACGCAGTATTTT. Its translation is CASSGGVRLDTQYF.

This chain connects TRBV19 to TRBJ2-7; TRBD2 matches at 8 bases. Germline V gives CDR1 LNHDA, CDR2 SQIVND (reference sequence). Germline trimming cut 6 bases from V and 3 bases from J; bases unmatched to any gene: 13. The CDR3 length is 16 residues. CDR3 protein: CASSRLGSGKDYEQYF. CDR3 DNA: TGTGCCAGTAGCCGGTTAGGTAGCGGGAAAGACTACGAGCAGTACTTC.

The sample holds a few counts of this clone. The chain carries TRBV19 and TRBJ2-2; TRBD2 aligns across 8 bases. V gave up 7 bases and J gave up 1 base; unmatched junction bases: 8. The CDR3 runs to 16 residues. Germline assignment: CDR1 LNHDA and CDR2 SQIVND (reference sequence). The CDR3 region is CASNGGRIRNTGELFF. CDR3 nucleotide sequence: TGTGCCAGTAATGGCGGGAGGATAAGGAACACCGGGGAGCTGTTTTTT.